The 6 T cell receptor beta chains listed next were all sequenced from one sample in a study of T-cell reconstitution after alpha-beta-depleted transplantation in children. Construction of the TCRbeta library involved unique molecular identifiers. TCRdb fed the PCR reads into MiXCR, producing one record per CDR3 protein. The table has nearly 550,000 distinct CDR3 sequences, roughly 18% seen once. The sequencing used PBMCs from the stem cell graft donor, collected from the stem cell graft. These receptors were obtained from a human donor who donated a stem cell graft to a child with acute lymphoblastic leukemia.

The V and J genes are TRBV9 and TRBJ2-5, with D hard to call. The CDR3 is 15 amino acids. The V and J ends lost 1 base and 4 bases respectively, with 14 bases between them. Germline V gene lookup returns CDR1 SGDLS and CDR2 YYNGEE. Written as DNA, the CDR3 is TGTGCCAGCAGCGTAAGTTGGCAAGAAGGAGAGACCCAGTACTTC. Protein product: CASSVSWQEGETQYF.

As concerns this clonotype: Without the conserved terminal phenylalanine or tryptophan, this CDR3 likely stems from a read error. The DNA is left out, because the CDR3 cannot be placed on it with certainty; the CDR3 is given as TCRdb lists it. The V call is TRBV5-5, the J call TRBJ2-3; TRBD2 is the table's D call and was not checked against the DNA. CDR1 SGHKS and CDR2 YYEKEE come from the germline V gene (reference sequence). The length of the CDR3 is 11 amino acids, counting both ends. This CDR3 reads CASSSGTVETI.

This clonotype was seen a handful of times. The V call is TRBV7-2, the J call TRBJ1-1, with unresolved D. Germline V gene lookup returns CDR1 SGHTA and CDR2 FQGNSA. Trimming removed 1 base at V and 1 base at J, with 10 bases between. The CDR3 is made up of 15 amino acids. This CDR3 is CASSLVSGTNTEAFF. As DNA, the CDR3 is TGTGCCAGCAGCTTAGTCTCGGGCACGAACACTGAAGCTTTCTTT.

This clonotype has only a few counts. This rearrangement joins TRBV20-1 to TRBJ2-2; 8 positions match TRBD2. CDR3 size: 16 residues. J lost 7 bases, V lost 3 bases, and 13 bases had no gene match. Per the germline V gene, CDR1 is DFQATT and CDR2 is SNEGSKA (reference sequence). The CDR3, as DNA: TGCAGTGCTAGTGGTTCCTTAGCGGGAAGCCTCGGGGAGCTGTTTTTT. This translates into CSASGSLAGSLGELFF.

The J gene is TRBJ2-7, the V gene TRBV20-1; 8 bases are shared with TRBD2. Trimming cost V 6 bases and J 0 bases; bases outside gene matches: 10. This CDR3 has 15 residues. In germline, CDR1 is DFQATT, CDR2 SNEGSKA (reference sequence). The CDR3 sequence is CSAGGVGTSSYEQYF. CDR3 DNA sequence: TGCAGTGCCGGCGGGGTGGGGACTAGCTCCTACGAGCAGTACTTC.

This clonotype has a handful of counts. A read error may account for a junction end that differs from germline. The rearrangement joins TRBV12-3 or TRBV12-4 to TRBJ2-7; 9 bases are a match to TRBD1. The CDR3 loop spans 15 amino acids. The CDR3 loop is CASSSQGTGSYEQYF. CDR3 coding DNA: TGTGCCAGCAGTTCCCAGGGGACAGGGTCGTACGAGCAGTACTTT.